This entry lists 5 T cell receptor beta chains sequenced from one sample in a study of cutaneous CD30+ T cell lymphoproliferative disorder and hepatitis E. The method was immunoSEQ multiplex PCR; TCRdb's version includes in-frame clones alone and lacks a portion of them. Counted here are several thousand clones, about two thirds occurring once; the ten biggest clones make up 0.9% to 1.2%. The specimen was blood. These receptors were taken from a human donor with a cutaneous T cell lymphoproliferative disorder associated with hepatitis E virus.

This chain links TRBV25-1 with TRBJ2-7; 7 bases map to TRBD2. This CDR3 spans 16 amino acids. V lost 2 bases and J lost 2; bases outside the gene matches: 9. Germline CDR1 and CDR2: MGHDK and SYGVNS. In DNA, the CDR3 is TGTGCCAGCAGTGAACTGTTCGGGGGGATCGCCTACGAGCAGTACTTC. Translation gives CASSELFGGIAYEQYF.

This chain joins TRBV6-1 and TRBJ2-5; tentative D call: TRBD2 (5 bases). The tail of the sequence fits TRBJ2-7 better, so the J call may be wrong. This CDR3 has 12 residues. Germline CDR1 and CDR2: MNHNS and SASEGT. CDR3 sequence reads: CASSEPGYEQYF. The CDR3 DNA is TGTGCCAGCAGTGAACCGGGGTACGAGCAGTACTTC.

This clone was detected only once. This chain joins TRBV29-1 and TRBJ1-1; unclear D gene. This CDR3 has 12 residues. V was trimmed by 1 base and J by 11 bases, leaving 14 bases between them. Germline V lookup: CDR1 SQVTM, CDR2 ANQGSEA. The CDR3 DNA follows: TGCAGCGTTGAAGGGGCCGCAGCGGGGGCTTTCTTT. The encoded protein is CSVEGAAAGAFF. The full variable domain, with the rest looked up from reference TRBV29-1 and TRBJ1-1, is SAVISQKPSRDICQRGTSLTIQCQVDSQVTMMFWYRQQPGQSLTLIATANQGSEATYESGFVIDKFPISRPNLTFSTLTVSNMSPEDSSIYLCSVEGAAAGAFFGQGTRLTVV.

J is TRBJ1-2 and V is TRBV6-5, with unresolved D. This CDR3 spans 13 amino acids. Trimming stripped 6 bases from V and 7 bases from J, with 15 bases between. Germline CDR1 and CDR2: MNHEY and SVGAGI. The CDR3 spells CASRPDTAGGYTF. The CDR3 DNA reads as TGTGCCAGCAGGCCTGACACGGCTGGTGGCTACACCTTC.

This CDR3 reads CASSEALRLAALASSYNEQFF. The CDR3 nucleotides are TGTGCCAGCAGTGAAGCGCTTCGACTAGCAGCACTCGCTAGCTCCTACAATGAGCAGTTCTTC. The chain joins TRBV6-1 to TRBJ2-1; 7 nucleotides match TRBD2. CDR1 and CDR2 from the germline V gene are MNHNS and SASEGT. The CDR3 totals 21 residues. V lost 0 bases and J lost 0; bases outside the gene matches: 17.